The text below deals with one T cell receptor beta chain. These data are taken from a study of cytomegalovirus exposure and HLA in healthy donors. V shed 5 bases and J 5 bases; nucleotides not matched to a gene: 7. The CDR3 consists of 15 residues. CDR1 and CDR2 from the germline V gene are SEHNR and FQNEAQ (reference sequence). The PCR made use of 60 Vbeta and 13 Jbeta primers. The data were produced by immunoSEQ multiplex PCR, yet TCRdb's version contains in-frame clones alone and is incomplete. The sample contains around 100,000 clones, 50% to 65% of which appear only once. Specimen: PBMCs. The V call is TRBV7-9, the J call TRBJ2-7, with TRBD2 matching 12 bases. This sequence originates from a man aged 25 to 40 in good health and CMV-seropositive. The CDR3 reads CASSPPLAGGHEQYF. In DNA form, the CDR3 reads TGTGCCAGCAGCCCACCCCTAGCGGGGGGGCACGAGCAGTACTTC.